Reported below is one TCR beta chain. Its specificity is unknown. This sample is part of a study of blood T cells in healthy people across ages. Overall study: Roughly one uniquely barcoded beta molecule per two T cells was captured.

Trimming pared 4 bases from V and 1 base from J, leaving 22 bases between. In germline, CDR1 is SGHTA, CDR2 FQGNSA. This CDR3 has 18 residues. Study observations and caveats: Naive T cell percentage strongly correlated with TCR beta diversity. Older age went with lower TCR beta diversity per million T cells, in a roughly linear way.

Together with a sample-barcoded 5' primer, a J-beta primer mix was included in a second PCR lasting 7 to 11 cycles. Every sample gave at least 2.5 million paired-end reads containing CDR3. MiXCR, run by TCRdb on the 5' RACE reads, gives a single entry per CDR3 protein. The table lists over a million distinct CDR3 sequences, 35% to 45% of them singletons, with just over 4% in the top ten. The sample taken for sequencing was blood. The chain uses TRBV7-2 and TRBJ1-2, with D tentatively TRBD1 (5 bases). The TCR sequence derives from a young woman in good health. Written as DNA, the CDR3 is TGTGCCAGCAGCTCCATCCGGGACGGGGGATTATTTAACTATGGCTACACCTTC. Amino acid sequence: CASSSIRDGGLFNYGYTF.